Presented here are 9 T cell receptor beta chains from one specimen sequenced in a study of cytomegalovirus exposure and HLA in healthy donors. A multiplex PCR was run with 60 Vbeta primers and 13 Jbeta primers. Produced via immunoSEQ multiplex PCR; TCRdb's table is partial and in-frame only. The sample has 99,000 or so clones, just over 75% seen once. The sequenced material came from PBMCs. These receptor sequences come from a middle-aged man in good health and CMV-seropositive.

V gene TRBV6-6 combines with J gene TRBJ1-5; tentative D call: TRBD1 (5 bases). V lost 0 bases and J 3 bases, leaving 6 bases between the germline ends. This CDR3 contains 14 residues. Germline V gene data show CDR1 as MNHNY and CDR2 as SVGAGI (reference sequence). CDR3 in amino acids: CASSYSGLNQPQHF. CDR3 DNA: TGTGCCAGCAGTTACTCGGGGCTCAATCAGCCCCAGCATTTT.

This chain connects TRBV7-2 to TRBJ1-6; tentative D call: TRBD1 (5 bases). CDR1 and CDR2 from the germline V gene are SGHTA and FQGNSA. This CDR3 has 13 amino acids. V dropped 4 bases and J dropped 7 bases, with 8 bases sitting between them. The CDR3 is CASSYRQNSPLHF. For the CDR3, the DNA is TGTGCCAGCAGCTACAGACAGAATTCACCCCTCCACTTT.

V gene TRBV4-2 combines with J gene TRBJ2-3; 7 nucleotides align to TRBD2. The CDR3 contains 17 residues. The germline gives CDR1 LGHNA, CDR2 YNFKEQ. The J segment lost 4 bases and the V segment lost 1 base, leaving 11 bases of the junction unmatched. Written as DNA, the CDR3 is TGTGCCAGCAGCCAAGGGGCTGGGGAGGGAGGAGCAGATACGCAGTATTTT. Residues: CASSQGAGEGGADTQYF.

This chain uses TRBV19 with TRBJ2-3, with 7 bases matching TRBD2. CDR1 and CDR2 from the germline V gene are LNHDA and SQIVND (reference sequence). The CDR3 spans 17 residues. Unmatched junction bases numbered 14, after V lost 6 bases and J lost 2 bases. The CDR3 loop is CASRNPGGAGNTDTQYF. In nucleotides, the CDR3 is TGTGCCAGTAGAAACCCGGGTGGAGCGGGAAACACAGATACGCAGTATTTT. The full variable domain, completed using reference TRBV19 and TRBJ2-3, is DGGITQSPKYLFRKEGQNVTLSCEQNLNHDAMYWYRQDPGQGLRLIYYSQIVNDFQKGDIAEGYSVSREKKESFPLTVTSAQKNPTAFYLCASRNPGGAGNTDTQYFGPGTRLTVL.

J is TRBJ2-3 and V is TRBV28, with TRBD2 identical over 11 bases. The germline gives CDR1 MDHEN, CDR2 SYDVKM. The CDR3 length is 18 residues. Unmatched junction bases numbered 13, after V lost 7 bases and J lost 1 base. The CDR3 DNA reads as TGTGCCAGCACCCTCACCCGTAGCGGGGGGGCTGGCACAGATACGCAGTATTTT. This codes for CASTLTRSGGAGTDTQYF.

The rearrangement joins TRBV7-8 to TRBJ2-7; 8 bases are a match to TRBD1. Germline CDR1 SGHVS, CDR2 FQNEAQ. The CDR3 extends over 14 amino acids. V shed 6 bases, J shed 3 bases, and the junction held 7 bases outside the gene matches. The CDR3 DNA reads as TGTGCCAGCAGGACAAGGACAGGGAACTACGAGCAGTACTTC. Its protein is CASRTRTGNYEQYF.

Here the CDR3 DNA reads TGTGCCAGCAGCCCCGTGCGGGGGCCCTACGAGCAGTACTTC. It specifies CASSPVRGPYEQYF. The V and J genes are TRBV7-9 and TRBJ2-7; weak D call: TRBD2 (7 bases). Germline values: CDR1 SEHNR, CDR2 FQNEAQ (reference sequence). The V and J ends lost 5 bases and 2 bases respectively, with 13 bases between them. The CDR3 extends over 14 amino acids.

The chain carries TRBV18 and TRBJ2-5; possibly TRBD2 for D (5 bases). Germline V gene data show CDR1 as KGHSH and CDR2 as LQKENI. The V end was cut by 6 bases, the J end by 8 bases, with 16 bases between. The CDR3 consists of 13 residues. CDR3 sequence (DNA): TGTGCCAGCTCCCCCGGGAACCCGGGAACCCAGTACTTC. Translated: CASSPGNPGTQYF.

The rearrangement joins TRBV6-5 to TRBJ2-3; D may be TRBD2 (6 bases). Between the trimmed V and J ends, which lost 5 bases and 7 bases, there was a span of 16 bases. The CDR3 has 14 amino acids. Germline assignment: CDR1 MNHEY and CDR2 SVGAGI. The CDR3 nucleotides read TGTGCCAGCAGTGAAGTACTAGCTTTTAATACGCAGTATTTT. Amino acids: CASSEVLAFNTQYF.